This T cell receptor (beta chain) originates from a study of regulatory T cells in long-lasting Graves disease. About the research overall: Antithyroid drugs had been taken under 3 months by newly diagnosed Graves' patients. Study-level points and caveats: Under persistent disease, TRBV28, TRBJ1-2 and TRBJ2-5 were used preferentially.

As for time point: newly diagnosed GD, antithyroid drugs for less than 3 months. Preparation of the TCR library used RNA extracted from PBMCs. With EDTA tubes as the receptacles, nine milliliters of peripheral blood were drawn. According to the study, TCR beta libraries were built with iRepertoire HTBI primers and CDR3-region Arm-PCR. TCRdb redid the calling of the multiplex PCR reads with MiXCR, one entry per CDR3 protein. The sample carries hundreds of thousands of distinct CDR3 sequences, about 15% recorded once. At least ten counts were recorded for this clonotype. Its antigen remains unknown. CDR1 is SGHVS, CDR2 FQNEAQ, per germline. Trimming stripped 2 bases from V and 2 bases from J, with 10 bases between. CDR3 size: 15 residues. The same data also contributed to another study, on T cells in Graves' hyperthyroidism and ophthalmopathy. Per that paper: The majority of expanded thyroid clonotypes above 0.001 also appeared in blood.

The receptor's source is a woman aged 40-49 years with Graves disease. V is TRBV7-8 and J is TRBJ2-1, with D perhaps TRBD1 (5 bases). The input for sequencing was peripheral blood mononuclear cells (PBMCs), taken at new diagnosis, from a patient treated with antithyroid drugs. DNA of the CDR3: TGTGCCAGCAGCTTACAGAAGGGGCCCTACAATGAGCAGTTCTTC. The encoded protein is CASSLQKGPYNEQFF. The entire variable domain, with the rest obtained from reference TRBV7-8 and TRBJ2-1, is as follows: GAGVSQSPRYKVAKRGQDVALRCDPISGHVSLFWYQQALGQGPEFLTYFQNEAQLDKSGLPSDRFFAERPEGSVSTLKIQRTQQEDSAVYLCASSLQKGPYNEQFFGPGTRLTVL.